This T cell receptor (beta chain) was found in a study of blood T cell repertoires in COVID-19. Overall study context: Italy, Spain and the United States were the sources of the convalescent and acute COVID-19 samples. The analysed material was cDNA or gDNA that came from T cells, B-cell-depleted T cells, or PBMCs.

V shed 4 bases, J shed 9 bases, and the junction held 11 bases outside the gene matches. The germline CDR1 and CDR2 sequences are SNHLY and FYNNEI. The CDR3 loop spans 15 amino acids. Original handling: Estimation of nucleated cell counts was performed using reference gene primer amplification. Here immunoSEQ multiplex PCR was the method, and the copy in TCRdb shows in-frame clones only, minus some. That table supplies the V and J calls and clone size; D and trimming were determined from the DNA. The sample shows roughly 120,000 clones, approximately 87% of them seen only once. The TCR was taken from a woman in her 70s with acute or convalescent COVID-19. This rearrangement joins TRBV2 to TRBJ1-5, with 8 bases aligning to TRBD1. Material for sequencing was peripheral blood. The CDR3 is CASSAQGADQGPQHF. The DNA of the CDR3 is TGTGCCAGCAGTGCGCAGGGGGCGGACCAGGGGCCCCAGCATTTT.